This T cell receptor (beta chain) comes out of a study of identical twins. The CDR3 has 17 amino acids. The germline CDR1 and CDR2 sequences are SGDLS and YYNGEE. Template switching supplied a universal primer site; unique molecular identifiers were carried on the cDNA. TCRdb re-derived calls from the 5' RACE reads in MiXCR, one entry per CDR3 protein. Here the sample spans 450,000 or so distinct CDR3 sequences, over 12% being singletons. In every case, the donor was a healthy Caucasian. This clonotype has more than one count but fewer than ten. An end of the junction does not agree with germline; a read error may underlie this. The sample also formed part of further work on yellow fever vaccine responses in identical twins.

The V gene is TRBV9, the J gene TRBJ2-7, with 8 bases aligning to TRBD1. This TCR derives from a woman aged 18 to 35 in good health. Sequenced sample: CD4+ T cells sorted from blood. CDR3 nucleotides: TGTGCCAGCAGCGTAGCGGAGGGAGGACAGGGCTCCAACGAGCAGTACTTC. Protein: CASSVAEGGQGSNEQYF.